The next 16 T cell receptor beta chains were all read from a single sample in a study of breast tumors, draining lymph nodes, adjacent tissues. In TCRdb, the multiplex PCR reads were re-called with MiXCR into one record per CDR3 protein. The top ten clones hold about 4.1% of a sample with approximately 150,000 distinct CDR3 sequences, around a third of them seen once. Samples came from axillary lymph nodes draining the breast cancer. Specimen: axillary lymph node tissue. These receptors all stem from a female donor with breast cancer. Some clones in this sample may be carry-over from other donors' samples.

The V call is TRBV9, the J call TRBJ1-1; 8 bases are a match to TRBD1. The V gene's germline CDR1 is SGDLS and CDR2 YYNGEE. The length of the CDR3 is 15 residues. With V trimmed by 7 bases and J by 1 base, 9 bases remained unmatched. CDR3 DNA: TGTGCCAGCTCACAAGCCGGGACAGGGAACACTGAAGCTTTCTTT. Translated, it gives CASSQAGTGNTEAFF.

This clonotype was recorded a few times. The rearrangement links TRBV19 to TRBJ1-1; D remains ambiguous. V lost 5 bases to trimming and J lost 5 bases, with 21 bases between them. The CDR3 is made up of 16 amino acids. Per the germline V gene, CDR1 is LNHDA and CDR2 is SQIVND (reference sequence). In nucleotides, the CDR3 is TGTGCCAGTAGTCCTCGGATGGGCCTGGTGGGGACTGAAGCTTTCTTT. Protein: CASSPRMGLVGTEAFF.

The V and J genes are TRBV24-1 and TRBJ2-5; D is perhaps TRBD2 (5 bases). V was pared by 3 bases and J by 2 bases, with 12 bases between. The length of the CDR3 is 15 residues. From germline, CDR1 is KGHDR and CDR2 SFDVKD. CDR3 residues: CATSDRVRGQETQYF. As DNA, the CDR3 is TGTGCCACCAGTGATAGGGTTCGGGGACAAGAGACCCAGTACTTC.

This clonotype was counted ten times or more. V gene TRBV5-1 combines with J gene TRBJ2-2; D gene unclear. This CDR3 spans 13 amino acids. The ends were cut back, 0 bases at V and 5 bases at J, with 5 bases in the middle. The germline CDR1 and CDR2 sequences are SGHRS and YFSETQ. CDR3 residues: CASSLVGTGELFF. The DNA for the CDR3 is TGCGCCAGCAGCTTGGTTGGTACCGGGGAGCTGTTTTTT.

CDR3 region: CASEATGENSPLHF. DNA for the CDR3: TGCGCCAGCGAAGCGACAGGGGAGAATTCACCCCTCCACTTT. The chain employs TRBV10-2 and TRBJ1-6; 8 nucleotides align to TRBD1. CDR1 and CDR2 (germline): WSHSY, SAAADI. Trimming cost V 8 bases and J 7 bases; bases outside gene matches: 7. This CDR3 is 14 amino acids long.

This clonotype was recorded at least ten times. The rearrangement links TRBV30 to TRBJ2-2; D is undetermined. This CDR3 has 12 amino acids. Germline V gene data show CDR1 as GTSNPN and CDR2 as SVGIG (reference sequence). V dropped 5 bases and J dropped 8 bases, with 12 bases sitting between them. CDR3 sequence reads: CAWGIGPGELFF. CDR3 nucleotides: TGTGCCTGGGGAATCGGACCTGGGGAGCTGTTTTTT. The complete variable domain, with remaining parts taken from reference TRBV30 and TRBJ2-2, reads SQTIHQWPATLVQPVGSPLSLECTVEGTSNPNLYWYRQAAGRGLQLLFYSVGIGQISSEVPQNLSASRPQDRQFILSSKKLLLSDSGFYLCAWGIGPGELFFGEGSRLTVL.

Comments on this clonotype: This may be a read error, as it is one base from a much larger clone. J is TRBJ2-7 and V is TRBV20-1; D call uncertain. Germline V gives CDR1 DFQATT, CDR2 SNEGSKA (reference sequence). This CDR3 region has 18 residues. V was trimmed by 0 bases and J by 3 bases, leaving 24 bases between them. The CDR3 sequence: CSARDALLTAPTYYEQYF. The DNA of the CDR3 is TGCAGTGCTAGAGATGCCTTGCTAACGGCACCAACTTACTACGAGCAGTACTTC.

The chain recombines TRBV28 with TRBJ2-4; maybe TRBD1 (5 bases). The V and J ends lost 5 bases and 6 bases respectively, with 11 bases between them. The CDR3 runs 13 residues. Germline V lookup: CDR1 MDHEN, CDR2 SYDVKM. Here the CDR3 reads CASSKGRVNIQYF. Written as DNA, the CDR3 is TGTGCCAGCAGTAAGGGCAGGGTAAACATTCAGTACTTC.

About this clonotype: This clone may be a read error of a much larger clone one base away. The CDR3 spells CASSFMRAGVQYF. The CDR3 DNA sequence: TGTGCCAGCAGCTTCATGCGGGCGGGGGTGCAGTATTTT. This chain joins TRBV5-4 and TRBJ2-3, with TRBD2 matching over 7 bases. CDR1 and CDR2 from the germline V gene are SGHNT and YYREEE (reference sequence). Trimming took 2 bases from V and 11 from J; bases not matched to a gene: 8. The CDR3 has 13 residues.

This clonotype was seen ten or more times. V usage is TRBV27 and J usage is TRBJ2-7; maybe TRBD2 (6 bases). Germline loops: CDR1 MNHEY, CDR2 SMNVEV (reference sequence). V lost 8 bases, J lost 0 bases, and 11 bases lay in between. The CDR3 extends over 13 amino acids. CDR3 amino acids: CASGGSSSYEQYF. In DNA, the CDR3 is TGTGCCAGCGGGGGGTCGAGCTCCTACGAGCAGTACTTC.

This clonotype has just a few counts. A much larger clone differs from this one at a single base, so this may be a read error. No conserved phenylalanine or tryptophan is present at the end of the CDR3, so a read error is the likely explanation. The gene calls are TRBV19 and TRBJ2-1; maybe TRBD2 (7 bases). This CDR3 has 16 amino acids. The ends were cut back, 4 bases at V and 3 bases at J, with 16 bases in the middle. Germline-derived CDR1 and CDR2 are LNHDA and SQIVND (reference sequence). The CDR3 DNA reads as TGTGCCAGTAGTAAGCCAAAGGGGGGGGTCTACAATGAGCAGTTCTCC. Protein: CASSKPKGGVYNEQFS.

The chain uses TRBV4-1 and TRBJ1-1; 7 bases are shared with TRBD1. The CDR3 length is 15 residues. With V trimmed by 3 bases and J by 0 bases, 4 bases remained unmatched. CDR1 is MGHRA and CDR2 is YSYEKL in the germline V gene. The CDR3 DNA is TGCGCCAGCAGCCAGGGGACAGTACTGAACACTGAAGCTTTCTTT. Its translation: CASSQGTVLNTEAFF.

This clonotype was found many times. The gene calls are TRBV30 and TRBJ2-2; TRBD2 might be the D (7 bases). The CDR3 contains 13 residues. V lost 5 bases and J 6 bases, leaving 13 bases between the germline ends. The germline gives CDR1 GTSNPN, CDR2 SVGIG (reference sequence). The CDR3 nucleotides read TGTGCCTGGTCCCTGGGGGGGCCCGGGGAGCTGTTTTTT. Its protein is CAWSLGGPGELFF.

This clonotype was found once. The chain is built from TRBV7-2 and TRBJ2-2; the D is unclear. The CDR3 runs 14 residues. V was shortened by 3 bases and J by 2 bases, with 7 bases between the two germline ends. CDR1 is SGHTA, CDR2 FQGNSA, per germline. The CDR3 is CASSFERNTGELFF. The CDR3 DNA is TGTGCCAGCAGCTTTGAGAGAAACACCGGGGAGCTGTTTTTT.

In regard to this clonotype: A clone one base away is much larger, so this may be a read error. The chain employs TRBV5-5 and TRBJ2-5; 9 nucleotides line up with TRBD2. This CDR3 contains 16 residues. The V gene's germline CDR1 is SGHKS and CDR2 YYEKEE (reference sequence). V shed 3 bases, J shed 2 bases, and the junction held 8 bases outside the gene matches. DNA of the CDR3: TGTGCCAGCAGCTGGGGGGCTAGCGGGACTCAAGAGACCCAGTACTTC. It encodes CASSWGASGTQETQYF.

This clonotype was seen ten or more times. The DNA of the CDR3 is TGTGCCAGCAGCCAAGAACGGCAGCTCTATGGCTACACCTTC. Translated: CASSQERQLYGYTF. The chain combines TRBV3-1 with TRBJ1-2, with D uncertain. The V end lost 0 bases, the J end lost 4 bases, and 9 bases lay between the germline ends. Looked up from germline, CDR1 is LGHDT and CDR2 is YNNKEL (reference sequence). This CDR3 has 14 amino acids.